The 20 T cell receptor beta chains listed next were all sequenced from one sample in a study of molecular identifiers for immune sequencing clone quantification. MiXCR was run by TCRdb on the PCR reads, yielding one entry per CDR3 protein. The sample includes about 510,000 distinct CDR3 sequences, about 21% of them seen just once. Sequencing input: naive CD8+ T cells from blood, with Jurkat cell RNA spiked in. The subset: FACS-sorted CD8+CD4-CCR7+CD45RA+ naive T cells. These receptors all come from a human donor in good health. Some libraries in this study had Jurkat cell RNA spiked in.

V and J are TRBV4-1 and TRBJ2-7, with D perhaps TRBD2 (5 bases). V lost 3 bases and J 3 bases, leaving 9 bases between the germline ends. Germline loops: CDR1 MGHRA, CDR2 YSYEKL. The CDR3 has 13 amino acids. CDR3 sequence: CASSQLEDYEQYF. The DNA of the CDR3 is TGCGCCAGCAGCCAGCTGGAGGACTACGAGCAGTACTTC.

J is TRBJ2-2 and V is TRBV9, with 9 bases that match TRBD2. Trimming took 0 bases from V and 3 from J; bases not matched to a gene: 9. In germline, CDR1 is SGDLS, CDR2 YYNGEE. This CDR3 has 18 amino acids. CDR3 sequence (DNA): TGTGCCAGCAGCGTAGGCATGCGGGCGGGAGGGGACACCGGGGAGCTGTTTTTT. It is translated as CASSVGMRAGGDTGELFF.

This sequence joins TRBV12-5 and TRBJ1-6; perhaps TRBD1 as D (5 bases). Germline CDR1 is LGHNT and CDR2 is FRNRAP. This CDR3 region has 15 residues. Trimming removed 2 bases at V and 1 base at J, with 6 bases between. CDR3 region: CASGLQGSYNSPLHF. The CDR3 bases are TGTGCTAGTGGTTTGCAGGGTTCCTATAATTCACCCCTCCACTTT.

As for this clonotype: This sequence may be a read error, since a much larger clone differs from it by one base. This sequence joins TRBV4-3 and TRBJ1-4; D remains ambiguous. Germline V gene data show CDR1 as LGHNA and CDR2 as YSLEER. This CDR3 contains 16 residues. The V end was cut by 4 bases, the J end by 7 bases, with 19 bases between. The CDR3 loop reads CASSRDLPGGSEKLFF. DNA of the CDR3: TGCGCCAGCAGCCGAGATCTGCCAGGCGGGAGTGAAAAACTGTTTTTT.

This clonotype was counted ten times or more. The chain couples TRBV12-3 or TRBV12-4 to TRBJ2-1; 7 bases are a match to TRBD2. V was pared by 6 bases and J by 0 bases, with 5 bases of the junction left unmatched. This CDR3 spans 15 amino acids. The CDR3 loop is CASRSGGSSYNEQFF. CDR3 nucleotide sequence: TGTGCCAGCAGGTCCGGCGGGAGCTCCTACAATGAGCAGTTCTTC.

About this clonotype itself: Just one base apart from a much larger clone, this may be a read error. The rearrangement uses TRBV5-1 and TRBJ2-7; no firm D call. The V gene lost 0 bases and the J gene lost 6 bases, with 13 bases spanning the gap. CDR1 is SGHRS and CDR2 is YFSETQ in the germline V gene. CDR3 length: 14 amino acids. CDR3 bases: TGCGCCAGCAGCTTGGCCACTTCAGGTCCCGAGCAGTACTTC. Residues: CASSLATSGPEQYF.

The sample holds a few counts of this clonotype. The gene calls are TRBV3-1 and TRBJ2-1; D might be TRBD1 (6 bases). The CDR3 is 12 residues long. Germline V gene data show CDR1 as LGHDT and CDR2 as YNNKEL (reference sequence). The V and J ends lost 3 bases and 13 bases respectively, with 13 bases between them. CDR3 bases: TGTGCCAGCAGCCATCCCGACAGGAGCCAGTTCTTC. Amino acid sequence: CASSHPDRSQFF.

This chain uses TRBV20-1 with TRBJ2-3, with D perhaps assigned TRBD1 or TRBD2 (7 bases each). Looked up from germline, CDR1 is DFQATT and CDR2 is SNEGSKA (reference sequence). Trimming took off 4 bases at V and 1 base at J, with 15 bases between the two ends. The CDR3 spans 15 residues. CDR3 DNA sequence: TGCAGTGCTACAGGGGGGGGGCCGGGCACAGATACGCAGTATTTT. It encodes CSATGGGPGTDTQYF.

In this sample, this clonotype turned up many times. The chain uses TRBV28 and TRBJ2-1, with 10 nucleotides matching TRBD2. The CDR3 consists of 17 residues. J was trimmed by 6 bases and V by 2 bases; bases with no gene match: 10. The germline CDR1 and CDR2 sequences are MDHEN and SYDVKM. CDR3 nucleotides: TGTGCCAGCAGTTTAGTTCTAGCGGGAGTCGTGCCCAATGAGCAGTTCTTC. It translates to CASSLVLAGVVPNEQFF. The whole variable domain, remainder taken from reference TRBV28 and TRBJ2-1, is DVKVTQSSRYLVKRTGEKVFLECVQDMDHENMFWYRQDPGLGLRLIYFSYDVKMKEKGDIPEGYSVSREKKERFSLILESASTNQTSMYLCASSLVLAGVVPNEQFFGPGTRLTVL.

This clonotype was seen ten or more times. The chain links TRBV29-1 to TRBJ1-1, with a tentative D call TRBD1 (6 bases). CDR3 length equals 13 residues. The ends were cut back, 5 bases at V and 6 bases at J, with 16 bases in the middle. Germline V gene data show CDR1 as SQVTM and CDR2 as ANQGSEA. CDR3 nucleotides: TGCAGCGTTCCGACGCAACAGGGATCTGAAGCTTTCTTT. Its translation: CSVPTQQGSEAFF. The whole variable domain, remainder taken from reference TRBV29-1 and TRBJ1-1, is SAVISQKPSRDICQRGTSLTIQCQVDSQVTMMFWYRQQPGQSLTLIATANQGSEATYESGFVIDKFPISRPNLTFSTLTVSNMSPEDSSIYLCSVPTQQGSEAFFGQGTRLTVV.

In regard to this clonotype: At one boundary the junction diverges from the germline segment, which might be a read error. The V gene is TRBV7-3, the J gene TRBJ2-2, with D perhaps assigned TRBD1 or TRBD2 (6 bases each). Germline V lookup: CDR1 SGHTA, CDR2 FQGTGA. The CDR3 runs to 15 residues. CDR3 loop: CASSSWGQNTGGLFF. The CDR3 region has the DNA TGTGCCAGCAGCTCATGGGGACAAAACACCGGGGGGCTGTTTTTT.

This clonotype was seen a handful of times. This chain joins TRBV6-6 and TRBJ1-2; TRBD1 aligns across 8 bases. The V gene end was trimmed by 5 bases and the J gene end by 3 bases; junction bases not matched to a gene: 5. Germline V gene sequence: CDR1 MNHNY, CDR2 SVGAGI (reference sequence). The CDR3 consists of 14 residues. The CDR3 protein is CASSAGQGHYGYTF. The CDR3 nucleotides are TGTGCCAGCAGTGCAGGACAGGGCCACTATGGCTACACCTTC.

This clonotype appeared many times. The chain links TRBV7-6 to TRBJ1-1; a possible D gene is TRBD1 (5 bases). The CDR3 extends over 16 amino acids. Per germline, CDR1 SGHVS and CDR2 FNYEAQ. V lost 5 bases and J lost 0, with 16 bases in between. DNA of the CDR3: TGTGCCAGCAGCCCGACAGTGGCAGTGATGAACACTGAAGCTTTCTTT. It codes for CASSPTVAVMNTEAFF.

This clonotype was seen many times. J is TRBJ1-5 and V is TRBV6-5, with a weak D call TRBD1 (6 bases). This CDR3 has 13 residues. Trimming took 2 bases from V and 7 from J, leaving 9 bases between them. Germline CDR1 MNHEY, CDR2 SVGAGI. The CDR3 reads CASSYATGQPQHF. DNA of the CDR3: TGTGCCAGCAGTTACGCGACAGGACAGCCCCAGCATTTT.

This clonotype occurred a few times. The chain carries TRBV9 and TRBJ2-5, with 7 positions matching TRBD1. The CDR3 is made up of 16 amino acids. Germline assignment: CDR1 SGDLS and CDR2 YYNGEE. Trimming at V came to 0 bases and at J to 2 bases, leaving 7 bases not matched to a gene. The CDR3 sequence: CASSVAWTGEQETQYF. In DNA, the CDR3 is TGTGCCAGCAGCGTAGCTTGGACAGGTGAACAAGAGACCCAGTACTTC.

As concerns this clonotype: A much larger clone lies a single base off, so this may be a read error. J is TRBJ2-7 and V is TRBV20-1; 7 bases are shared with TRBD2. This CDR3 has 15 residues. The V gene's germline CDR1 is DFQATT and CDR2 SNEGSKA (reference sequence). V was pared by 3 bases and J by 1 base, with 9 bases of the junction left unmatched. CDR3 in DNA: TGCAGTGCTAGCCCGCAACTAGCGTCGTCCTACGAGCAGTACTTC. Translated: CSASPQLASSYEQYF.

The rearrangement joins TRBV5-1 to TRBJ1-1; tentative D call: TRBD1 (5 bases). The ends were cut back, 4 bases at V and 1 base at J, with 8 bases in the middle. From germline, CDR1 is SGHRS and CDR2 YFSETQ. The CDR3 length is 13 residues. This chain's CDR3 is CASSRDGNTEAFF. In nucleotides, the CDR3 is TGCGCCAGCAGCCGGGACGGGAACACTGAAGCTTTCTTT.

On this clonotype itself: This could be a read error, since a much larger clone is one nucleotide away. The chain combines TRBV7-9 with TRBJ2-5; the D gene is possibly TRBD1 (5 bases). The CDR3 runs to 13 residues. CDR1 is SEHNR, CDR2 FQNEAQ, per germline (reference sequence). The DNA of the CDR3 is TGTGCCAGCAGCTTAAAAGGGGAAGAGACCCGGTACTTC. Translation: CASSLKGEETRYF.

The chain links TRBV9 to TRBJ2-5; 12 nucleotides match TRBD2. The CDR3 length is 16 residues. Per the germline V gene, CDR1 is SGDLS and CDR2 is YYNGEE. Trimming cost V 4 bases and J 5 bases; bases outside gene matches: 9. CDR3 in DNA: TGTGCCAGCAGCAGCCCTCTAGCGGGGGGGCTGGAGACCCAGTACTTC. It specifies CASSSPLAGGLETQYF. Based on the CDR3 plus reference TRBV9 and TRBJ2-5, the full variable domain is DSGVTQTPKHLITATGQRVTLRCSPRSGDLSVYWYQQSLDQGLQFLIQYYNGEERAKGNILERFSAQQFPDLHSELNLSSLELGDSALYFCASSSPLAGGLETQYFGPGTRLLVL.

This clonotype was seen ten or more times. The chain links TRBV23-1 to TRBJ1-5; D gene unclear. TRBV23-1 qualifies as an ORF whose function is uncertain. Between the trimmed V and J ends, which lost 0 bases and 1 base, there was a span of 19 bases. The CDR3 has 19 residues. As DNA, the CDR3 is TGCGCCAGCAGTCAATCTCAAGTAGTTCGGGAGGTCAGCAATCAGCCCCAGCATTTT. Its protein is CASSQSQVVREVSNQPQHF.